The rows below give T cell receptor beta chains drawn from one sample of a study of blood T cells in healthy people across ages. MiXCR was run by TCRdb on the 5' RACE reads, yielding one entry per CDR3 protein. The sample consists of around 1,900,000 distinct CDR3 sequences, more than 35% of them appearing once. Sequenced input: blood. Receptors were obtained from a human donor in good health. Both conserved end residues are part of each CDR3. The order of the fields is clone size, V gene, D gene, J gene, CDR3 protein, CDR3 DNA. D genes are given only for firm matches. Size is stated for part of the rows, as once, few or many counts, or as a class when the clone is expanded.

size: NA
V: TRBV24-1
D: NA
J: TRBJ1-2
CDR3: CATSDSALTNYGYTF
DNA: TGTGCCACCAGTGATTCCGCCTTAACAAACTATGGCTACACCTTC

size: NA
V: TRBV9
D: TRBD1
J: TRBJ2-6
CDR3: CASSSTGGDSGANVLTF
DNA: TGTGCCAGCAGCAGTACAGGGGGTGACTCTGGGGCCAACGTCCTGACTTTC

size: few
V: TRBV5-1
D: NA
J: TRBJ1-2
CDR3: CASSLYGLGNYGYTF
DNA: TGCGCCAGCAGCTTGTACGGCCTAGGTAACTATGGCTACACCTTC

size: few
V: TRBV5-1
D: NA
J: TRBJ2-6
CDR3: CASSSRQNSGANVLTF
DNA: TGCGCCAGCAGCTCTCGACAGAACTCTGGGGCCAACGTCCTGACTTTC

size: NA
V: TRBV4-1
D: NA
J: TRBJ1-6
CDR3: CASSQVAGVDSPLHF
DNA: TGCGCCAGCAGCCAAGTTGCAGGGGTGGATTCACCCCTCCACTTT

size: few
V: TRBV7-2
D: NA
J: TRBJ1-4
CDR3: CASWGGTKLFF
DNA: TGTGCCAGCTGGGGTGGGACAAAACTGTTTTTT

size: NA
V: TRBV10-3
D: NA
J: TRBJ1-2
CDR3: CAISEVGGTNYGYTF
DNA: TGTGCCATCAGTGAGGTCGGGGGGACGAACTATGGCTACACCTTC

size: NA
V: TRBV7-7
D: NA
J: TRBJ2-6
CDR3: CASSHWTASGANVLTF
DNA: TGTGCCAGCAGCCACTGGACAGCTTCTGGGGCCAACGTCCTGACTTTC

size: NA
V: TRBV29-1
D: NA
J: TRBJ2-3
CDR3: CSGESYPDTQYF
DNA: TGCAGCGGTGAGAGCTACCCAGATACGCAGTATTTT

size: few
V: TRBV12-3/TRBV12-4
D: NA
J: TRBJ2-3
CDR3: CASSPTDMQYF
DNA: TGTGCCAGCAGTCCGACAGATATGCAGTATTTT

size: NA
V: TRBV7-2
D: TRBD1
J: TRBJ1-2
CDR3: CASSLAVGQGDGYTF
DNA: TGTGCCAGCAGCTTAGCGGTGGGACAGGGAGATGGCTACACCTTC

size: many
V: TRBV9
D: NA
J: TRBJ2-5
CDR3: CASSVGGRGIEQETQYF
DNA: TGTGCCAGCAGCGTAGGGGGCCGGGGAATAGAGCAAGAGACCCAGTACTTC

size: few
V: TRBV4-3
D: TRBD1
J: TRBJ1-2
CDR3: CASSQDPRQGEGGYTF
DNA: TGCGCCAGCAGCCAAGATCCCCGACAGGGGGAGGGTGGCTACACCTTC

size: NA
V: TRBV20-1
D: NA
J: TRBJ1-2
CDR3: CSAHSLYGYTF
DNA: TGCAGTGCTCACAGCCTTTATGGCTACACCTTC